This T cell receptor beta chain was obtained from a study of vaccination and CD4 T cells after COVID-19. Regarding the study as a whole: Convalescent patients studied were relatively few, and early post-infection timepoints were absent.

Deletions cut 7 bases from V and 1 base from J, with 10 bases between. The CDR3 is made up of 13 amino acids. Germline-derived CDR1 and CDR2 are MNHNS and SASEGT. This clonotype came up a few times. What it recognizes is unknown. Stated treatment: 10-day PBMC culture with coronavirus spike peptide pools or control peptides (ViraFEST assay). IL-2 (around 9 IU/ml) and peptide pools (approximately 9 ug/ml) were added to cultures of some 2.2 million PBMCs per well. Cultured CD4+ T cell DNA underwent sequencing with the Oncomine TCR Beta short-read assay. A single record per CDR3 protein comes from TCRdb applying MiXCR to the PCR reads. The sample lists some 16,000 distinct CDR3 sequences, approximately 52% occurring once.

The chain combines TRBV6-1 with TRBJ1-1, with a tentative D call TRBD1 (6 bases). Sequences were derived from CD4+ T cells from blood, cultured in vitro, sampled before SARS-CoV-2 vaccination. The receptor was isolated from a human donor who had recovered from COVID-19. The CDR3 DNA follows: TGTGCCAGCATCTGGACAGAGAACACTGAAGCTTTCTTT. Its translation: CASIWTENTEAFF.